A selection of T cell receptor beta chains follows, all from one sample in a study of T cells after yellow fever vaccination. TCRdb recomputed calls from the 5' RACE reads with MiXCR, one row per CDR3 protein. The sample lists about 340,000 distinct CDR3 sequences, approximately 4% seen once, with 20% to 25% in the top ten. Sample: PBMCs, taken 5 days after the yellow fever booster vaccination. Receptor source: a man younger than 35 who received the YFV17D yellow fever vaccine. Both conserved end residues are part of each CDR3. The D gene is left open where the match is weak. Size is omitted from some rows. Given values are once, few, many or a class for expanded clones.

clone size | J gene | V gene | CDR3 length | D gene | CDR3 DNA | CDR3 protein
- | TRBJ2-2 | TRBV4-3 | 16 | - | TGCGCCAGCAGCCAAGGAACAGCGTTAAACACCGGGGAGCTGTTTTTT | CASSQGTALNTGELFF
- | TRBJ1-2 | TRBV4-1 | 14 | - | TGCGCCAGCAGCCAAGATTGGGATACCTATGGCTACACCTTC | CASSQDWDTYGYTF
few | TRBJ1-1 | TRBV18 | 14 | - | TGTGCCAGCTCACCACCGGGCGGCTACACTGAAGCTTTCTTT | CASSPPGGYTEAFF
- | TRBJ1-1 | TRBV9 | 14 | - | TGTGCCAGCAGCGTAGCCTCGCGGGATCCTGAAGCTTTCTTT | CASSVASRDPEAFF
once | TRBJ2-1 | TRBV7-9 | 15 | - | TGTGCCAGCAGCTTAGTGGTGGGACCCTACAATGAGCAGTTCTTC | CASSLVVGPYNEQFF
- | TRBJ2-7 | TRBV14 | 17 | TRBD2 | TGTGCCAGCAGCCAAGATGGACTAGCGGGGGACTCCTACGAGCAGTACTTC | CASSQDGLAGDSYEQYF
- | TRBJ2-4 | TRBV5-4 | 16 | - | TGTGCCAGCAGCTACGCCTCTGGGGTCTCCAAAAACATTCAGTACTTC | CASSYASGVSKNIQYF
few | TRBJ2-7 | TRBV19 | 13 | - | TGTGCCAGTAGTGGCCGACCCGGCTACGAGCAGTACTTC | CASSGRPGYEQYF
few | TRBJ2-3 | TRBV5-6 | 15 | - | TGTGCCAGCACCCCTCGGGGCGGGGCCACAGATACGCAGTATTTT | CASTPRGGATDTQYF
many | TRBJ1-2 | TRBV20-1 | 12 | - | TGCAGTGCTAGAGATTTGGCGTCCGGCTACACCTTC | CSARDLASGYTF
few | TRBJ1-2 | TRBV6-5 | 15 | TRBD1 | TGTGCCAGCAGTTACTGGGACAGTACTAACTATGGCTACACCTTC | CASSYWDSTNYGYTF
many | TRBJ2-3 | TRBV7-2 | 15 | - | TGTGCCAGCAGCTTCCAGGGGAGTGGGGGAGATACGCAGTATTTT | CASSFQGSGGDTQYF
few | TRBJ1-2 | TRBV7-2 | 19 | - | TGTGCCAGCAGCTTAGCCCAGACAGGTGGCCGTGGGGCTAACTATGGCTACACCTTC | CASSLAQTGGRGANYGYTF
many | TRBJ2-2 | TRBV20-1 | 17 | TRBD2 | TGCAGTGCTAGCCCGCTAGCGGGGGGGCCCAACACCGGGGAGCTGTTTTTT | CSASPLAGGPNTGELFF
few | TRBJ2-2 | TRBV5-6 | 18 | - | TGTGCCAGCAGCCCGGACGAAGGGGCACCCGCGAACACCGGGGAGCTGTTTTTT | CASSPDEGAPANTGELFF
many | TRBJ2-2 | TRBV6-5 | 14 | - | TGTGCCAGCAGTTACGGGCAGGGAAGCGGGGAGCTGTTTTTT | CASSYGQGSGELFF
few | TRBJ1-1 | TRBV29-1 | 13 | TRBD1 | TGCAGCGTAGCACAGGGGGCTCGCACTGAAGCTTTCTTT | CSVAQGARTEAFF
- | TRBJ1-1 | TRBV19 | 13 | - | TGTGCCAGTAGTATAGCCCCGAACACTGAAGCTTTCTTT | CASSIAPNTEAFF
many | TRBJ2-1 | TRBV7-7 | 11 | TRBD2 | TGTGCCAGCAGCGGCGGGGGTGAGCAGTTCTTC | CASSGGGEQFF
many | TRBJ1-3 | TRBV27 | 14 | - | TGTGCCAGCAGTGCCGGCCGGGGGGGAAACACCATATATTTT | CASSAGRGGNTIYF
- | TRBJ1-1 | TRBV12-3/TRBV12-4 | 13 | - | TGTGCCAGCAGCGAAACACAGGGCACTGAAGCTTTCTTT | CASSETQGTEAFF
few | TRBJ2-1 | TRBV12-3/TRBV12-4 | 15 | - | TGTGCCAGCAGTTTAGGAAGCGGGTCCTACAATGAGCAGTTCTTC | CASSLGSGSYNEQFF
many | TRBJ1-6 | TRBV7-6 | 14 | - | TGTGCCAGCAGCCCTCGGGCGGGTGGCTCACCCCTCCACTTT | CASSPRAGGSPLHF
- | TRBJ1-6 | TRBV28 | 15 | - | TGTGCCAGCAGTTTTGGGGGGCGGGATAATTCACCCCTCCACTTT | CASSFGGRDNSPLHF
few | TRBJ2-7 | TRBV7-6 | 14 | - | TGTGCCAGCAGCTTTTCAGGGTTAGGAACGGAGCAGTACTTC | CASSFSGLGTEQYF
few | TRBJ2-6 | TRBV18 | 17 | TRBD1 | TGTGCCAGCTTCCCCGACAGGGGGTCCTCTGGGGCCAACGTCCTGACTTTC | CASFPDRGSSGANVLTF
many | TRBJ2-7 | TRBV9 | 15 | - | TGTGCCAGCAGCGTAGTGCCCGGGCCCGACTACGAGCAGTACTTC | CASSVVPGPDYEQYF
few | TRBJ2-5 | TRBV2 | 11 | - | TGTGCCAGCAATAGACAAGAGACCCAGTACTTC | CASNRQETQYF
- | TRBJ2-3 | TRBV5-1 | 15 | TRBD2 | TGCGCCAGCAGCTTGGCGGGACTAGCAACCGATACGCAGTATTTT | CASSLAGLATDTQYF
many | TRBJ2-4 | TRBV7-2 | 19 | TRBD2 | TGTGCCAGCAGCCGCCGGACTAGCGGGGGGGCGGGGGCCAAAAACATTCAGTACTTC | CASSRRTSGGAGAKNIQYF
many | TRBJ1-1 | TRBV27 | 14 | - | TGTGCCAGCAGTTTGAAGAGGGATGGCACTGAAGCTTTCTTT | CASSLKRDGTEAFF
few | TRBJ1-2 | TRBV28 | 14 | - | TGTGCCAGCAGTTGGGGTTTCCGGGGCTATGGCTACACCTTC | CASSWGFRGYGYTF
few | TRBJ1-4 | TRBV11-2 | 16 | - | TGTGCCAGCAGCCCTGTGGACACCCCCCAGAATGAAAAACTGTTTTTT | CASSPVDTPQNEKLFF
few | TRBJ2-7 | TRBV2 | 13 | TRBD1 | TGTGCCAGCAGCTCGACAGGGTCGGGAGAGCAGTACTTC | CASSSTGSGEQYF
few | TRBJ2-7 | TRBV18 | 14 | TRBD2 | TGTGCCAGCTCACCACAGCGGGGGGTCTACGAGCAGTACTTC | CASSPQRGVYEQYF
many | TRBJ2-7 | TRBV12-3/TRBV12-4 | 14 | - | TGTGCCAGCAGTTTGCGAGGGACTCGGGACGAGCAGTACTTC | CASSLRGTRDEQYF
few | TRBJ2-5 | TRBV27 | 15 | TRBD2 | TGTGCCAGCACTCCAGCGGGGGGACGCCAAGAGACCCAGTACTTC | CASTPAGGRQETQYF
- | TRBJ1-5 | TRBV20-1 | 15 | - | TGCAGTGCTAGAGATCAAGTCTATAGCAATCAGCCCCAGCATTTT | CSARDQVYSNQPQHF
few | TRBJ2-5 | TRBV3-1 | 16 | - | TGTGCCAGCAGCCAAGGTTCGGGACCGTACCAAGAGACCCAGTACTTC | CASSQGSGPYQETQYF
- | TRBJ1-2 | TRBV27 | 13 | - | TGTGCCAGCAGGTTGACAGCCCAGCAAGTCTACACCTTC | CASRLTAQQVYTF
- | TRBJ2-1 | TRBV10-2 | 13 | - | TGCGCCAGTGCTGGGGAGATCTACAATGAGCAGTTCTTC | CASAGEIYNEQFF
few | TRBJ2-5 | TRBV5-1 | 15 | TRBD1 | TGCGCCAGCAGCTTGTCCCAGGGGGTTTCAGAGACCCAGTACTTC | CASSLSQGVSETQYF
few | TRBJ1-2 | TRBV18 | 16 | TRBD1 | TGTGCCAGCTCCCTGGATGGACAGGGGGTAGGGTATGGCTACACCTTC | CASSLDGQGVGYGYTF
- | TRBJ1-1 | TRBV19 | 14 | - | TGTGCCAGTATTTCCGGGCTGTTTTACACTGAAGCTTTCTTT | CASISGLFYTEAFF
- | TRBJ2-1 | TRBV7-6 | 15 | - | TGTGCCAGCGGGGTGAGAGAGGGCACCTACAATGAGCAGTTCTTC | CASGVREGTYNEQFF
few | TRBJ2-6 | TRBV15 | 18 | TRBD1 | TGTGCCACCAGCAGTGGATCGGACAGGGAGGCCGGGGCCAACGTCCTGACTTTC | CATSSGSDREAGANVLTF
few | TRBJ1-2 | TRBV6-5 | 14 | TRBD1 | TGTGCCAGCAGTTACTCGCAGGGGGCGGAGGGCTACACCTTC | CASSYSQGAEGYTF
few | TRBJ2-7 | TRBV4-3 | 16 | TRBD1 | TGCGCCAGCAGCCCGACAAACCGGGACAGCAAATACGAGCAGTACTTC | CASSPTNRDSKYEQYF
many | TRBJ2-2 | TRBV6-5 | 14 | - | TGTGCCAGCAGACCCAGGGTAACCACCGGGGAGCTGTTTTTT | CASRPRVTTGELFF
- | TRBJ2-3 | TRBV4-1 | 14 | - | TGCGCCAGCAGCCAAGAAACACGGGTAGATACGCAGTATTTT | CASSQETRVDTQYF
many | TRBJ2-7 | TRBV20-1 | 13 | - | TGCAGTGCTAGTCTTGACAACTCCTACGAGCAGTACTTC | CSASLDNSYEQYF
many | TRBJ2-1 | TRBV10-3 | 15 | - | TGTGCCATCAGTGACCCCCGAATAACCTACAATGAGCAGTTCTTC | CAISDPRITYNEQFF
few | TRBJ1-1 | TRBV6-6 | 13 | TRBD1 | TGTGCCAGCAGACAGGGGGCGGGCACTGAAGCTTTCTTT | CASRQGAGTEAFF
many | TRBJ2-7 | TRBV20-1 | 16 | TRBD1 | TGCAGTGCTAGTACAGGGGGGCCTATTAGCTCCTACGAGCAGTACTTC | CSASTGGPISSYEQYF
many | TRBJ2-3 | TRBV27 | 14 | TRBD1 | TGTGCCAGCAGTTTAAGGGACAGGACAGATACGCAGTATTTT | CASSLRDRTDTQYF
few | TRBJ2-3 | TRBV7-9 | 17 | - | TGTGCCAGCAGCTCAGTGAGGGCAGGGAGAGGCACAGATACGCAGTATTTT | CASSSVRAGRGTDTQYF
- | TRBJ2-1 | TRBV4-3 | 17 | TRBD2 | TGCGCCAGCAGCCCTTTGACTAGCGGGGGGCTTTACAATGAGCAGTTCTTC | CASSPLTSGGLYNEQFF